This T cell receptor (beta chain) was identified in a study of Ad26.COV2.S vaccination and SARS-CoV-2 variants. Looking at the study overall: Administration of Ad26.COV2.S was intramuscular, either once or twice 56 days apart. Study-wide points: Breadth measured for non-spike TCRs was similar across vaccine and placebo recipients. Vaccinated individuals (as opposed to placebo recipients) had higher spike-specific TCR breadth.

Points on this clone: Its antigen is unknown.

Germline-derived CDR1 and CDR2 are LGHNT and FRNRAP. The CDR3 has 16 residues. Trimming at V came to 6 bases and at J to 3 bases, leaving 6 bases not matched to a gene. Treatment described: some 20 received Ad26.COV2.S at low or high dose, single or two shots; about 5 received placebo; per-sample allocation not given. Samples analyzed were those drawn on day 63 after the first vaccine or placebo injection. Sequencing used immunoSEQ multiplex PCR; TCRdb keeps in-frame clones, though not all of them. The sample carries a few hundred thousand clones, around 87% recorded once. The TCR comes from a person aged 18-65 years who received the Ad26.COV2.S COVID-19 vaccine or a placebo. The source material was peripheral blood, sampled in a trial of Ad26.COV2.S vaccine versus placebo. This sequence joins TRBV12-5 and TRBJ2-2; the match to TRBD2 covers 11 bases. CDR3 in DNA: TGTGCTAGTGGGGGGACTAGCGGACACGACACCGGGGAGCTGTTTTTT. It translates to CASGGTSGHDTGELFF.